This TCR beta chain was captured in a study of shared T cell receptors in the human thymus. Trimming cost V 4 bases and J 2 bases; bases outside gene matches: 7. The CDR3 sequence is 16 residues long. The germline V gene encodes CDR1 MGHRA and CDR2 YSYEKL. Here immunoSEQ multiplex PCR was the method, and the copy in TCRdb shows in-frame clones only, minus some. The table lists more than 300,000 clones, 95% of them singletons, with 0.015% to 0.02% in the top ten. Only one count was recorded for this clone. The material sequenced was thymocytes. The origin of this receptor is a human donor. The rearrangement links TRBV4-1 to TRBJ1-2; 10 nucleotides agree with TRBD1. This chain's CDR3 is CASSRQDRGRNYGYTF. CDR3 nucleotide sequence: TGCGCCAGCAGCCGCCAAGACAGGGGGCGCAACTATGGCTACACCTTC.